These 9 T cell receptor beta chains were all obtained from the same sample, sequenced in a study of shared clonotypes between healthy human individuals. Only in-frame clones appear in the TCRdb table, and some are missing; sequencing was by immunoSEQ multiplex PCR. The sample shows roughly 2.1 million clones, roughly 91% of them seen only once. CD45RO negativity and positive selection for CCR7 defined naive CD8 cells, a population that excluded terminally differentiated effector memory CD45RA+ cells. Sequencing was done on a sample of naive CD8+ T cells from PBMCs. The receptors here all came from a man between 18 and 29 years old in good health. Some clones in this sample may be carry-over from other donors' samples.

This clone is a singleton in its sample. The CDR3 sequence: CASSSRFLTGSSYEQYF. The CDR3 region has the DNA TGTGCCAGCAGTAGTCGTTTTTTGACGGGGAGCTCCTACGAGCAGTACTTC. V usage is TRBV27 and J usage is TRBJ2-7; TRBD2 might be the D (5 bases). The ends were cut back, 5 bases at V and 0 bases at J, with 20 bases in the middle. Germline CDR1 and CDR2: MNHEY and SMNVEV (reference sequence). The CDR3 loop spans 17 amino acids.

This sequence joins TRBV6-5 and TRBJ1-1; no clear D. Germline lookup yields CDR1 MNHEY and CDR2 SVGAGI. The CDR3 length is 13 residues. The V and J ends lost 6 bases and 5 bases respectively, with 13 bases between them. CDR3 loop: CASRVLGATEAFF. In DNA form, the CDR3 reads TGTGCCAGCAGGGTCCTAGGTGCGACTGAAGCTTTCTTT.

The CDR3 here is CASSPTVGHRNQPQHF. In DNA form, the CDR3 reads TGTGCCAGTAGTCCCACCGTGGGACACCGCAATCAGCCCCAGCATTTT. The gene calls are TRBV19 and TRBJ1-5; maybe TRBD1 (6 bases). The V gene lost 5 bases and the J gene lost 2 bases, with 16 bases spanning the gap. The CDR3 runs to 16 residues. Per germline, CDR1 LNHDA and CDR2 SQIVND (reference sequence).

CDR3 sequence: CASSPSDRASYEQYF. The DNA for the CDR3 is TGTGCCAGCAGCCCGTCGGACAGGGCATCCTACGAGCAGTACTTC. The chain joins TRBV9 to TRBJ2-7; TRBD1 agrees at 8 bases. V lost 4 bases, J lost 1 base, and 7 bases stayed unmatched. The germline V gene has CDR1 SGDLS and CDR2 YYNGEE. This CDR3 spans 15 amino acids.

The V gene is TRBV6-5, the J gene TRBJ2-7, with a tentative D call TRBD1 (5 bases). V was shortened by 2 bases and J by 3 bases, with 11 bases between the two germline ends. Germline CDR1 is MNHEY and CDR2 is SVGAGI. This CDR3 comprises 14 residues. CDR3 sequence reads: CASSYRGSIYEQYF. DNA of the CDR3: TGTGCCAGCAGTTACAGGGGCTCTATCTACGAGCAGTACTTC.

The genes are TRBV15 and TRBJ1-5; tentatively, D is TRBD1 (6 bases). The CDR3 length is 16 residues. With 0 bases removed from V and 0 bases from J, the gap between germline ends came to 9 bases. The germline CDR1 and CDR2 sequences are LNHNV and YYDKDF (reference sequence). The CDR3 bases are TGTGCCACCAGCAGAGACTGGACAGATAGCAATCAGCCCCAGCATTTT. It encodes CATSRDWTDSNQPQHF.

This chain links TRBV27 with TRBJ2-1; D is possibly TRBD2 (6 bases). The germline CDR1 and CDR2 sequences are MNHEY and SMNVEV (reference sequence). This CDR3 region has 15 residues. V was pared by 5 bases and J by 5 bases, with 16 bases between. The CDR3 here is CASSPGDSFDNEQFF. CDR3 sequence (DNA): TGTGCCAGCAGTCCTGGGGACTCCTTCGACAATGAGCAGTTCTTC.

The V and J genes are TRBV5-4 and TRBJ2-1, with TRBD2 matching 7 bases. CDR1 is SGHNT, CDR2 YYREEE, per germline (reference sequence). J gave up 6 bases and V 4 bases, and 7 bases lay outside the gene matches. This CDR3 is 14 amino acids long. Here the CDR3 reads CASSPTGLTNEQFF. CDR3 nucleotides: TGTGCCAGCAGCCCCACGGGACTAACCAATGAGCAGTTCTTC.

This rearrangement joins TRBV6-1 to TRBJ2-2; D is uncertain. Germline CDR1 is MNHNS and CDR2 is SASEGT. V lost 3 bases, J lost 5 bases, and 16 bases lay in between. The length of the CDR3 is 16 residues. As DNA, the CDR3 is TGTGCCAGCAGTGAGTCAGTTAATGTCGGAACCGGGGAGCTGTTTTTT. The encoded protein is CASSESVNVGTGELFF.